This T cell receptor (beta chain) was profiled in a study of T cell responses to AZD1222 COVID-19 vaccine (dated by TCRdb to the early 2020s). Concerning the study at large: Because spike-specific TCR depth and breadth did not differ between the two schedules, AZD1222 recipients who got a second dose at roughly 4 weeks were pooled with those who got a second dose at roughly 12 weeks. Trial participants were enrolled by age into 18-55, 56-69 and 70-plus year subgroups, with approximately 150, 28 and 58 TCR-sequenced participants respectively. TCR sequencing was performed for approximately 240 trial participants, of whom roughly 200 were given two doses of AZD1222 and approximately 26 were given two doses of MenACWY control vaccine.

Notes on this clone: The clone's antigen remains unknown. Base quality data are lacking; no much larger clone is found one base away.

The V end gives up 6 bases and the J end 4 bases, leaving 5 bases in the junction not matched to a gene. CDR1 and CDR2 are read off the germline V gene as SNHLY and FYNNEI. The CDR3 starts with the cysteine, ends with the phenylalanine, and has 13 residues. CDR3 DNA only is kept here, 39 bases in frame from base 1. What the study reported, not specific to this receptor: The 56-69-year group was small, and its depth increase did not reach significance, likely because of low power. Because no samples from the day 14 peak response were available, repertoires could be characterized only after the peak T cell response. Most participants were white British and females outnumbered males, and the authors suggested that clonal diversity may have been underestimated. The vaccine-associated CD4 TCRs covered the entire spike protein, and the dominant responses fell in regions 160-218 and 743-854. Conclusions about previously exposed vaccinees were limited because only five to seven AZD1222 recipients were SARS-CoV-2 seropositive at baseline. A significant rise in spike-specific TCR breadth and depth was observed after two AZD1222 doses relative to day 0 and relative to MenACWY recipients. Reportedly, almost half of the unique spike-specific TCRs recognized epitopes lying outside the regions that are mutated in the B.1.351 and B.1.1.7 variants.

The CDR3 regions of human TCRbeta chains were analyzed by immunosequencing. In the original analysis: TCRs in the repertoires were compared against a reference library of SARS-CoV-2-specific TCRs that had been generated with the MIRA antigen-specificity platform. Breadth was defined as the fraction of unique TCRs that were SARS-CoV-2-associated. Depth was defined as the fraction of total T cells that were SARS-CoV-2-associated. Using the MIRA data, every spike-specific TCR was mapped to the spike region that the TCR reacted to and assigned to either a CD4 or a CD8 class. Log10-transformed breadth and depth values were compared by one-way ANOVA with Sidak's multiple comparisons tests. Sourced from immuneACCESS, this table was stored by TCRdb with only in-frame sequences that have V and J called. A share of the clones is absent; for the studies checked, an unresolved V gene accounts for under half, and the remainder has no known explanation. That table supplies the V and J calls and clone size; D and trimming were determined from the DNA. Counted in this sample were under 150,000 clones; more than 85% of them appeared once. 6.5% to 8.5% of the sample is taken by the ten largest.

Interpreted using the paper, the time point label stands for: baseline before first vaccination. Vaccinee samples were obtained from the UK trials COV001 and COV002, which included a single-blind randomized controlled phase 2/3 trial of AZD1222 (ChAdOx1 nCoV-19) in healthy adults. For TCRbeta chain sequencing, PBMC samples were collected from trial participants at day 0 and at day 28 after the second dose. The source material was peripheral blood, sampled on day 0 of AZD1222 vaccination. This TCR came from an adult in good health. This chain joins TRBV2 to TRBJ2-7, with 8 bases matching TRBD2. The CDR3 protein is CASRGQREYEQYF. The DNA reads as follows: TGTGCCAGCAGGGGCCAGCGGGAGTACGAGCAGTACTTC. Reference TRBV2 and TRBJ2-7 genes cover what lies past the CDR3, so the full variable domain is EPEVTQTPSHQVTQMGQEVILRCVPISNHLYFYWYRQILGQKVEFLVSFYNNEISEKSEIFDDQFSVERPDGSNFTLKIRSTKLEDSAMYFCASRGQREYEQYFGPGTRLTVT.